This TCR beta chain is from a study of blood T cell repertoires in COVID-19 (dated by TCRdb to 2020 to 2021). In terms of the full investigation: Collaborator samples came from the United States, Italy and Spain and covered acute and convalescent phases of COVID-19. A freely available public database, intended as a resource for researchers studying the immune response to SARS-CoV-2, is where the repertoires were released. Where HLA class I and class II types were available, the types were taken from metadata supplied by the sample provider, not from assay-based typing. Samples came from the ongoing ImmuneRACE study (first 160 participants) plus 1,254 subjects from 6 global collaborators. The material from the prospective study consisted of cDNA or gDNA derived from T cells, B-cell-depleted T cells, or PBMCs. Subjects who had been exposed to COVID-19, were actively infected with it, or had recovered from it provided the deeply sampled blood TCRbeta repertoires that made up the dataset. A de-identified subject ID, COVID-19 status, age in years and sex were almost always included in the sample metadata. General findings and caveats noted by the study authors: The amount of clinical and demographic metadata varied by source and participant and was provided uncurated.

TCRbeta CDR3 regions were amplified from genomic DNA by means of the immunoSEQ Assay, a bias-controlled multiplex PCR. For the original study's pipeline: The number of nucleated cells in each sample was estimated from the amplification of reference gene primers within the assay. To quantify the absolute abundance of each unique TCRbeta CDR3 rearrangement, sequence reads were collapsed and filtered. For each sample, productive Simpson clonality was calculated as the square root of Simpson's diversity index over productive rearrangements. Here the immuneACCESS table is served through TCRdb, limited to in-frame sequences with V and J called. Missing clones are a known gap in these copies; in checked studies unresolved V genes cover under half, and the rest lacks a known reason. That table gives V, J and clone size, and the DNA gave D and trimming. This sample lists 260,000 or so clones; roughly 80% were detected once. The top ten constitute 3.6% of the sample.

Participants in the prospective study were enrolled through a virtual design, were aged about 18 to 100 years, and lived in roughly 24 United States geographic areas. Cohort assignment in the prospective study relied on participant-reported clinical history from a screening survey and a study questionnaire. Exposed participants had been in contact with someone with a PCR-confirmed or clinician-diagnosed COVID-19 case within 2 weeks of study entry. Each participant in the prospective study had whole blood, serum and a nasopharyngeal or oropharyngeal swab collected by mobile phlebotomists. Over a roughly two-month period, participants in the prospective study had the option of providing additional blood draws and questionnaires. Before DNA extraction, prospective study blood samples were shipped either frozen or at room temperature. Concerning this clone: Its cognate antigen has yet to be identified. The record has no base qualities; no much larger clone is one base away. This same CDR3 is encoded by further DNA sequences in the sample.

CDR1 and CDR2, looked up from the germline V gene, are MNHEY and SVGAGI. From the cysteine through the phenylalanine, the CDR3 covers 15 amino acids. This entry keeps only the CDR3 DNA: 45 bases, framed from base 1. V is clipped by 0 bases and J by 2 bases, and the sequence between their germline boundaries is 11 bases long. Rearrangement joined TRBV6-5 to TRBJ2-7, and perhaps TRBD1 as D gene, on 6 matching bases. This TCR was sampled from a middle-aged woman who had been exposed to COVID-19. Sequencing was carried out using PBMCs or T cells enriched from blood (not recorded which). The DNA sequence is TGTGCCAGCAGTTACTCGGGGCAGGGGACCTACGAGCAGTACTTC. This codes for CASSYSGQGTYEQYF.